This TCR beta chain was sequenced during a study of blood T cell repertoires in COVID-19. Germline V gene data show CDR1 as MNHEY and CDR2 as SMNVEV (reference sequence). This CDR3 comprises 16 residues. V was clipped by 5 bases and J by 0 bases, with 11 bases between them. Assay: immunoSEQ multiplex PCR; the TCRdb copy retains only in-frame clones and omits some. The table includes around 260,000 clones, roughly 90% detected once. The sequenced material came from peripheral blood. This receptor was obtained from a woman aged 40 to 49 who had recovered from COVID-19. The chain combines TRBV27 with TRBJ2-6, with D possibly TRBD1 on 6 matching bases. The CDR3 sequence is CASSPQGFSGANVLTF. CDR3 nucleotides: TGTGCCAGCAGTCCACAGGGATTCTCTGGGGCCAACGTCCTGACTTTC.